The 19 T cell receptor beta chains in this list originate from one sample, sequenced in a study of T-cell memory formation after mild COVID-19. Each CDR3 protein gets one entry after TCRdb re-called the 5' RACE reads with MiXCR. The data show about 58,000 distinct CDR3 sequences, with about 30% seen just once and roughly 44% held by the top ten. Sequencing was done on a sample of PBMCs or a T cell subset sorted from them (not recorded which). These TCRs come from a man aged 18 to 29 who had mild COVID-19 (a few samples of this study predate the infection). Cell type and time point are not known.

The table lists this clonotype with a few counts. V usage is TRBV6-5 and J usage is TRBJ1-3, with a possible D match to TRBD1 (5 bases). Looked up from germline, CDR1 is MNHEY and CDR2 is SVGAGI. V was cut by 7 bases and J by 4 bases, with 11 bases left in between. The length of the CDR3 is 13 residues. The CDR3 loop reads CASTQGSGNTIYF. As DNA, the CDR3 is TGTGCCAGCACCCAGGGATCCGGAAACACCATATATTTT.

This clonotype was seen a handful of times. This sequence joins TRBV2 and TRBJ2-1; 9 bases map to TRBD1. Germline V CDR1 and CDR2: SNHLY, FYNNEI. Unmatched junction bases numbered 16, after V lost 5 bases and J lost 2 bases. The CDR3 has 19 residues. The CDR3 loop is CASSPQGQGPTEAYNEQFF. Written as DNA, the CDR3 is TGTGCCAGCAGTCCCCAAGGACAGGGGCCAACTGAAGCCTACAATGAGCAGTTCTTC.

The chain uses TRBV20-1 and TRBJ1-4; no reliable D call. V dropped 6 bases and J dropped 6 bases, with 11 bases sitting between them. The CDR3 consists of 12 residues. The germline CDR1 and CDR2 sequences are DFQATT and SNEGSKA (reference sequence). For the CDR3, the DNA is TGCAGTGCCGGGGTAGTATATGAAAAACTGTTTTTT. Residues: CSAGVVYEKLFF.

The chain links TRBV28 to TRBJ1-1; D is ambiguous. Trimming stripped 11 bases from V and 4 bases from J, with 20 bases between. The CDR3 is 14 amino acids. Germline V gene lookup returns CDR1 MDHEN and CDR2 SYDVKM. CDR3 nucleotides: TGTGCCGCGGCGGGGAGCGGCTTTGGCACTGAAGCTTTCTTT. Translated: CAAAGSGFGTEAFF. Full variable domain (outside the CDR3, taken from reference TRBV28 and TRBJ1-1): DVKVTQSSRYLVKRTGEKVFLECVQDMDHENMFWYRQDPGLGLRLIYFSYDVKMKEKGDIPEGYSVSREKKERFSLILESASTNQTSMYLCAAAGSGFGTEAFFGQGTRLTVV.

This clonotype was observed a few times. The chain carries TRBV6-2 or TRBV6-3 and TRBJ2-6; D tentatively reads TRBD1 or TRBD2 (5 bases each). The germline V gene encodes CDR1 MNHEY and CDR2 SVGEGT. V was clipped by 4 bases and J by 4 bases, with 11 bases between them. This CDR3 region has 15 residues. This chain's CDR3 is CASSFRGSGANVLTF. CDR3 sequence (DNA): TGTGCCAGCAGTTTCCGGGGCTCAGGGGCCAACGTCCTGACTTTC.

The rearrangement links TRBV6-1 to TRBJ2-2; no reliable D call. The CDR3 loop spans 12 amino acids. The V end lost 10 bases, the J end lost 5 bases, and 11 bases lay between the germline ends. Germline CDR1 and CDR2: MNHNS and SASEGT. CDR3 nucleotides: TGTGCCATAACATCTTGGACCGGGGAGCTGTTTTTT. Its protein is CAITSWTGELFF.

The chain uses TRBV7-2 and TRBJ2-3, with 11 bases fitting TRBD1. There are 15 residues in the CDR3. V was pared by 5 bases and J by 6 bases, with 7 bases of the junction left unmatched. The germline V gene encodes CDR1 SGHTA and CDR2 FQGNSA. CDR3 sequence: CASSAMDRGLDTQYF. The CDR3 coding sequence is TGTGCCAGCAGCGCTATGGACAGGGGGCTGGATACGCAGTATTTT.

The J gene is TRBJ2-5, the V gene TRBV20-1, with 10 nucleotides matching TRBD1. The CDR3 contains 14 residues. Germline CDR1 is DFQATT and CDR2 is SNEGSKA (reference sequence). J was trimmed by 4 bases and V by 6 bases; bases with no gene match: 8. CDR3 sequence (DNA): TGCAGTGCCGACAGGGGGCGCGTGTCAGAGACCCAGTACTTC. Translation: CSADRGRVSETQYF.

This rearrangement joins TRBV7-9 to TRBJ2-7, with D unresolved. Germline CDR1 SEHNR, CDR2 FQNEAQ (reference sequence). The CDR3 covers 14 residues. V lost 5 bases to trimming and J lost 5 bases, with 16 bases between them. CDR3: CASSGTSSGHEQYV. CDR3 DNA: TGTGCCAGCAGCGGCACAAGTTCGGGCCACGAGCAGTACGTC.

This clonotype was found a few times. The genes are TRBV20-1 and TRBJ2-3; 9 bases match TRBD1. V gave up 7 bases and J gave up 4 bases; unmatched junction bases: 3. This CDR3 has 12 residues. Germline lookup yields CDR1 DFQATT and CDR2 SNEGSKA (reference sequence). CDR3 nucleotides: TGCAGTGGGGGACAGGGTCCAGATACGCAGTATTTT. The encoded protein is CSGGQGPDTQYF.

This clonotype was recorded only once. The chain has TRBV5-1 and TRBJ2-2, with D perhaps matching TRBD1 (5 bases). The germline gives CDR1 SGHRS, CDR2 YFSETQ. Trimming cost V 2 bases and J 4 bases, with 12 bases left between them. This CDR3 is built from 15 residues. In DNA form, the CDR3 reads TGCGCCAGCAGCTTTCCAGGGAATAGCACCGGGGAGCTGTTTTTT. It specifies CASSFPGNSTGELFF.

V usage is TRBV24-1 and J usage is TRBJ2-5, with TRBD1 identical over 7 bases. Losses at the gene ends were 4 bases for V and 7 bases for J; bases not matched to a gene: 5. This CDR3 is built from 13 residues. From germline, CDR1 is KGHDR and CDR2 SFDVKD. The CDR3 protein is CATSEGQYRTQYF. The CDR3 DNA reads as TGTGCCACCAGTGAGGGACAGTACCGGACCCAGTACTTC.

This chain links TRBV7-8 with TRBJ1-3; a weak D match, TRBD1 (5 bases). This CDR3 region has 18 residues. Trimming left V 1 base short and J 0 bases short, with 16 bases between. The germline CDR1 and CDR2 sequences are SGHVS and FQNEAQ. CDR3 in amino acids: CASSLEGSGTGSGNTIYF. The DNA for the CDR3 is TGTGCCAGCAGCTTAGAGGGATCCGGGACCGGCTCTGGAAACACCATATATTTT. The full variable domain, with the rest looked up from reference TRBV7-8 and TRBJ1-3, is GAGVSQSPRYKVAKRGQDVALRCDPISGHVSLFWYQQALGQGPEFLTYFQNEAQLDKSGLPSDRFFAERPEGSVSTLKIQRTQQEDSAVYLCASSLEGSGTGSGNTIYFGEGSWLTVV.

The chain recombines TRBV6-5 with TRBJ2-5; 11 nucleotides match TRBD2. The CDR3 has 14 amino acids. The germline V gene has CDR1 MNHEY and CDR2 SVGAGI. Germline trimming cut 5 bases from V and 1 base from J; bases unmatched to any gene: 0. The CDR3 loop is CASSTSGGQETQYF. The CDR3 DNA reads TGTGCCAGCAGTACTAGCGGGGGCCAAGAGACCCAGTACTTC.

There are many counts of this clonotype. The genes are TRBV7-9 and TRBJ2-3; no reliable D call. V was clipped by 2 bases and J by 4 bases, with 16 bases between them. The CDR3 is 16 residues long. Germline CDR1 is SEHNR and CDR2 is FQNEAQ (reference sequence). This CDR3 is CASSLIGRGAADTQYF. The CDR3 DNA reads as TGTGCCAGCAGCTTAATAGGTCGCGGTGCGGCAGATACGCAGTATTTT.

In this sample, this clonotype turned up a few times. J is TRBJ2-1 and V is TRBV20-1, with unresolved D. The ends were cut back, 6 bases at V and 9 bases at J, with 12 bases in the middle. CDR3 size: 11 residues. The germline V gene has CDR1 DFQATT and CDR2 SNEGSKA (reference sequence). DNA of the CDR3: TGCAGTGCCCCATCCCCGAGTGAGCAGTTCTTC. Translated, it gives CSAPSPSEQFF.

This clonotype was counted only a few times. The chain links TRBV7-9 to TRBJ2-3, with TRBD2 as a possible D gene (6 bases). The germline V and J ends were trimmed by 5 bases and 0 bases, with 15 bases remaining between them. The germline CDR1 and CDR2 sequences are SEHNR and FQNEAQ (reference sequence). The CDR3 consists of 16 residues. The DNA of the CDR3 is TGTGCCAGCAGCCCTCCGCGGGGAACCAGCACAGATACGCAGTATTTT. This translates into CASSPPRGTSTDTQYF.

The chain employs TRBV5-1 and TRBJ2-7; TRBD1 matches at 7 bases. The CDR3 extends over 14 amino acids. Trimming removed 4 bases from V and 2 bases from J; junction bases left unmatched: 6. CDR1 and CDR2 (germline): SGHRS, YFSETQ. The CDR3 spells CASSRTGTAYEQYF. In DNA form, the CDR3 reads TGCGCCAGCAGCAGGACCGGGACAGCCTACGAGCAGTACTTC. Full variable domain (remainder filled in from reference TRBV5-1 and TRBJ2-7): KAGVTQTPRYLIKTRGQQVTLSCSPISGHRSVSWYQQTPGQGLQFLFEYFSETQRNKGNFPGRFSGRQFSNSRSEMNVSTLELGDSALYLCASSRTGTAYEQYFGPGTRLTVT.

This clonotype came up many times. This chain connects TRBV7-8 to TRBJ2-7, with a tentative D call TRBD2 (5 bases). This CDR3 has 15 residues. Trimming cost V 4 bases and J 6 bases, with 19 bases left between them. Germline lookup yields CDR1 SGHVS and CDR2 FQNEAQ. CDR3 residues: CASSSYPGEFGEQYV. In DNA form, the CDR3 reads TGTGCCAGCAGCTCCTACCCCGGGGAATTTGGCGAGCAGTACGTC.